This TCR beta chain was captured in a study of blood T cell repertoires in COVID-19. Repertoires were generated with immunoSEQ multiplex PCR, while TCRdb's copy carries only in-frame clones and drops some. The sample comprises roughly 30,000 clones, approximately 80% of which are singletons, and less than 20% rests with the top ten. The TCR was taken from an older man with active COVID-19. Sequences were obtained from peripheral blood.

For the CDR3, the DNA is TGTGCGTCCAGGGGCGGGCACGAGCAGTACTTC. It is translated as CASRGGHEQYF. The chain is built from TRBV6-6 and TRBJ2-7; maybe TRBD1 (6 bases). CDR1 is MNHNY and CDR2 is SVGAGI in the germline V gene (reference sequence). The CDR3 length is 11 residues.